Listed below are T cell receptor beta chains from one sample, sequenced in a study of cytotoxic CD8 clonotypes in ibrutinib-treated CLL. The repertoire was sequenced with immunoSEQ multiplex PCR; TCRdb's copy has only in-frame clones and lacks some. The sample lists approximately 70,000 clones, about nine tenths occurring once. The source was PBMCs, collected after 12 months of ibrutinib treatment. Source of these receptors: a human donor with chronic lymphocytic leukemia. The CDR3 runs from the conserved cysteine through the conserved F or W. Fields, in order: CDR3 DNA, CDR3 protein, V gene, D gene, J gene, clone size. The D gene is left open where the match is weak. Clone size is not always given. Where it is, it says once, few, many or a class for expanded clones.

TGCGCCAGCAGCCAAGATCCCCAGTTTAGGGGGGCAGTCGGAAACACCATATATTTT	CASSQDPQFRGAVGNTIYF	TRBV4-3	.	TRBJ1-3	.
TGTGCCAGCAGCAGTCCAGAACAGCCCCCCTACGAGCAGTACTTC	CASSSPEQPPYEQYF	TRBV28	.	TRBJ2-7	.
TGTGCCAGCAGCCTTCTGGCCGGGGGGGAGCAGTTCTTC	CASSLLAGGEQFF	TRBV7-9	TRBD2	TRBJ2-1	.
TGCGCCAGCAGCTCGGGGATCCGGGACACCCACTATGGCTACACCTTC	CASSSGIRDTHYGYTF	TRBV5-1	.	TRBJ1-2	.
TGTGCCAGCAGCCCAACTGGGGGGAACACTGAAGCTTTCTTT	CASSPTGGNTEAFF	TRBV5-4	.	TRBJ1-1	.
TGCGCCAGCAGCCAAATTCGACTGGTTGAAAAACTGTTTTTT	CASSQIRLVEKLFF	TRBV4-1	.	TRBJ1-4	once
TGCGCCAGCAGCTTGGTCCTAGCGCCCCCAGATACGCAGTATTTT	CASSLVLAPPDTQYF	TRBV5-1	.	TRBJ2-3	once
TGTGCCAGCAGTGATTTATACAATGAGCAGTTCTTC	CASSDLYNEQFF	TRBV6-1	.	TRBJ2-1	.
TGCAGCGTTGAAGGGGGGCGGGGTAGCACAGATACGCAGTATTTT	CSVEGGRGSTDTQYF	TRBV29-1	.	TRBJ2-3	.
TGCAGCGTGAGGGGACAGACCGTTTCAGATACGCAGTATTTT	CSVRGQTVSDTQYF	TRBV29-1	TRBD1	TRBJ2-3	.
TGTGCCAGCAGCAACCGGGGGTTCGATCAGCCCCAGCATTTT	CASSNRGFDQPQHF	TRBV6-5	.	TRBJ1-5	.
TGTGCCAGCAGCTACCAGGGGGAAGTAGCTTTCTTT	CASSYQGEVAFF	TRBV7-2	TRBD1	TRBJ1-1	.
TGCGCCAGCAGCAACCGGGGATACACCGGGGAGCTGTTTTTT	CASSNRGYTGELFF	TRBV4-1	.	TRBJ2-2	.
TGTGCCAGCAGCTTACTTACAGGGAGCCCCCCCTACGAGCAGTACTTC	CASSLLTGSPPYEQYF	TRBV7-9	.	TRBJ2-7	.
TGTGCCAGCAGCTTGGGGAGCCTAGCGGGAGGTGAGACCCAGTACTTC	CASSLGSLAGGETQYF	TRBV7-2	TRBD2	TRBJ2-5	.
TGCGCCAGCAACCCGGGACAGTCCTACAATGAGCAGTTCTTC	CASNPGQSYNEQFF	TRBV5-1	TRBD1	TRBJ2-1	.
TGTGCCAGCAGCCCGGGCGGGGTGGGTCAGCCCCAGCATTTT	CASSPGGVGQPQHF	TRBV5-6	.	TRBJ1-5	.
TGTGCCAGCAGCGTAGGGAGCTCCTACGAGCAGTACTTC	CASSVGSSYEQYF	TRBV9	.	TRBJ2-7	.
TGTGCCAGCAGCTTAGCCAGGGCGGCGAGTGAAGCTTTCTTT	CASSLARAASEAFF	TRBV11-2	.	TRBJ1-1	.
TGTGCCTGGAGTCCACAGGGGTGGACTGAAGCTTTCTTT	CAWSPQGWTEAFF	TRBV30	TRBD1	TRBJ1-1	.
TGTGCCAGTAGGAGACTAGCGGGAGGGCCCAAGAACACCGGGGAGCTGTTTTTT	CASRRLAGGPKNTGELFF	TRBV19	TRBD2	TRBJ2-2	.
TGTGCCAGTAGTCTCGTCTCATCCAGAGCGGGAGTCTACACCGGGGAGCTGTTTTTT	CASSLVSSRAGVYTGELFF	TRBV19	TRBD2	TRBJ2-2	.
TGTGCCAGTAGCTACGTTCCAGGAGGGGTGGGGTACGAGCAGTACTTC	CASSYVPGGVGYEQYF	TRBV19	.	TRBJ2-7	.
TGTGCCAGCAGCTTAGGTTATGACAATGGCTACACCTTC	CASSLGYDNGYTF	TRBV7-6	.	TRBJ1-2	.
TGCGCCAGCAGCTTGGAAGCAGGGATAAATGAGCAGTTCTTC	CASSLEAGINEQFF	TRBV5-1	.	TRBJ2-1	.
TGTGCCAGCAGCTTAAGTGGGGTAGCGGGAGATACGCAGTATTTT	CASSLSGVAGDTQYF	TRBV7-3	TRBD2	TRBJ2-3	.
TGTGCCAGTAGGATGAGCGGGAGCTACGAGCAGTACTTC	CASRMSGSYEQYF	TRBV19	TRBD2	TRBJ2-7	.
TGTGCCAGCACGGGAGGGAGATCCCAACAGTATTTT	CASTGGRSQQYF	TRBV6-5	TRBD2	TRBJ2-3	.
TGTGCCAGCAGCCGGGACAGCCCCAATCAGCCCCAGCATTTT	CASSRDSPNQPQHF	TRBV6-6	TRBD1	TRBJ1-5	.
TGCGCCAGCAGCCAAGATTGGGCTCTGGGGAACAATCAGCCCCAGCATTTT	CASSQDWALGNNQPQHF	TRBV4-1	.	TRBJ1-5	.
TGTGCCAGCAGTGAAATCCTCGGCAATGGCTACACCTTC	CASSEILGNGYTF	TRBV2	.	TRBJ1-2	.
TGTGCCAGCAGCTTAAGCTCAGGAAATGAGCAGTTCTTC	CASSLSSGNEQFF	TRBV11-1	.	TRBJ2-1	.
TGTGCCAGCAGCTCTTGGGGTACCTACGAGCAGTACTTC	CASSSWGTYEQYF	TRBV5-5	.	TRBJ2-7	.
TGTGCCAGCTCACCCCTAGGTGTCGAGAGCACTGAAGCTTTCTTT	CASSPLGVESTEAFF	TRBV18	.	TRBJ1-1	few
TGTGCCAGCAGTTTATCCCCACGGTACTATGGCTACACCTTC	CASSLSPRYYGYTF	TRBV28	.	TRBJ1-2	.
TGTGCCAGCACTCCGAACGGGGAAGAGACCCAGTACTTC	CASTPNGEETQYF	TRBV6-1	.	TRBJ2-5	.
TGCGCCAGCAGCTTACCTATTGGAGGGAAAAGCTCCTACGAGCAGTACTTC	CASSLPIGGKSSYEQYF	TRBV5-1	.	TRBJ2-7	.
TGTGCCAGCAGCTTACTTTTATCGGGACAGGGGTACGAGCAGTACTTC	CASSLLLSGQGYEQYF	TRBV7-2	TRBD1	TRBJ2-7	.
TGTGCTAGTGGTTTTTTGGCGGGGTTGGGTCAGCCCCAGCATTTT	CASGFLAGLGQPQHF	TRBV12-5	.	TRBJ1-5	.
TGTGCCAGCAGCTTAGGGGGAGGCGTAGACTACGAGCAGTACTTC	CASSLGGGVDYEQYF	TRBV7-6	.	TRBJ2-7	.
TGTGCCATCAGTGGGGCCCCTAGGGATGAGCAGTTCTTC	CAISGAPRDEQFF	TRBV10-3	.	TRBJ2-1	.
TGTGCCAGCAGAAGAACAGGGACCTACGAGCAGTACTTC	CASRRTGTYEQYF	TRBV19	.	TRBJ2-7	medium-sized
TGTGCCAGCAGCGCCGGGACATATAGAATTGAAAAACTGTTTTTT	CASSAGTYRIEKLFF	TRBV7-6	.	TRBJ1-4	.
TGTGCCAGCAGTGAAGACAACAGGGTTTGGTATGGCTACACCTTC	CASSEDNRVWYGYTF	TRBV6-1	.	TRBJ1-2	.
TGTGCCAGCGCTCCCGTCCTACTAGCGGCCAAGTCCTACGAGCAGTACTTC	CASAPVLLAAKSYEQYF	TRBV28	TRBD2	TRBJ2-7	.
TGTGCCAGCAGCCAAGATCGCGGCGGGAGGGATTGGTACAATGAGCAGTTCTTC	CASSQDRGGRDWYNEQFF	TRBV4-2	TRBD2	TRBJ2-1	.
TGTGCCAGCAGCTTAGCCCTACGGGAGCAGTACTTC	CASSLALREQYF	TRBV7-2	.	TRBJ2-7	.
TGCGCCAGCAGCCAGAGTTCCCCCCTAGCGGGAGCCCACGAGCAGTACTTC	CASSQSSPLAGAHEQYF	TRBV4-1	TRBD2	TRBJ2-7	.
TGTGCCAGCAGCTTCCCGGGACAGGGTTACGAGCAGTACTTC	CASSFPGQGYEQYF	TRBV7-9	TRBD1	TRBJ2-7	.
TGTGCCAGCAGGGCTACAGGCTATGGCTACACCTTC	CASRATGYGYTF	TRBV6-5	.	TRBJ1-2	.
TGTGCCAGCAGTGGGAATCAGCGGGAGATGTCCTACGAGCAGTACTTC	CASSGNQREMSYEQYF	TRBV2	TRBD2	TRBJ2-7	few
TGCGCCAGCAGCCGGGACAGGGGGACTGAAGCTTTCTTT	CASSRDRGTEAFF	TRBV5-1	TRBD1	TRBJ1-1	.
TGTGCCAGCAGCTTAACGAATGCAGGGTCTGGGGCCAACGTCCTGACTTTC	CASSLTNAGSGANVLTF	TRBV7-3	.	TRBJ2-6	.
TGCGCCAGCAGCCTCGTACAAGACGGAAACACCATATATTTT	CASSLVQDGNTIYF	TRBV4-3	.	TRBJ1-3	.
TGTGCCAGCAGTGAAGCCCCCGGTGGTAGAAACATTCAGTACTTC	CASSEAPGGRNIQYF	TRBV2	.	TRBJ2-4	.
TGTGCCTGGAGCCTAGCAGGGGGAAAACTGTTTTTT	CAWSLAGGKLFF	TRBV30	TRBD1	TRBJ1-4	.
TGCGCCAGCAGCGAGCAGCTAGCGGGAGGGTACGAGCAGTACTTC	CASSEQLAGGYEQYF	TRBV5-1	TRBD2	TRBJ2-7	once
TGTGCTAGTTCAAACCGGGAGGGGGCGGGTGAGCAGTACTTC	CASSNREGAGEQYF	TRBV12-5	.	TRBJ2-7	.